The 29 T cell receptor beta chains below were found in one sample sequenced in a study of T cell changes during pregnancy in multiple sclerosis. Here immunoSEQ multiplex PCR was the method, and the copy in TCRdb shows in-frame clones only, minus some. The repertoire holds roughly 60,000 clones, with roughly 90% as singletons. Source: peripheral blood, taken in the second trimester of pregnancy. These receptors all stem from a female donor with multiple sclerosis, enrolled in a pregnancy study.

About this clone: Other DNA sequences in this sample translate to the same CDR3. The rearrangement uses TRBV6-1 and TRBJ2-7, with 12 positions matching TRBD2. CDR1 and CDR2 (germline): MNHNS, SASEGT. V was pared by 3 bases and J by 4 bases, with 4 bases of the junction left unmatched. The CDR3 covers 15 residues. The chain's CDR3 is CASSEVLAGGYEQYF. CDR3 DNA sequence: TGTGCCAGCAGTGAGGTTCTAGCGGGAGGGTACGAGCAGTACTTC.

This chain joins TRBV28 and TRBJ2-1, with 7 bases fitting TRBD2. Germline V lookup: CDR1 MDHEN, CDR2 SYDVKM. V gave up 0 bases and J gave up 5 bases; unmatched junction bases: 13. This CDR3 has 18 amino acids. The CDR3 reads CASSLWGLFTTADNEQFF. The CDR3 DNA is TGTGCCAGCAGTTTATGGGGACTATTCACAACCGCCGACAATGAGCAGTTCTTC.

This chain uses TRBV14 with TRBJ1-2, with D unresolved. The germline V gene encodes CDR1 SGHDN and CDR2 FVKESK. The CDR3 totals 12 residues. The germline V and J ends were trimmed by 7 bases and 0 bases, with 6 bases remaining between them. DNA of the CDR3: TGTGCCAGCATCCGGGCTAACTATGGCTACACCTTC. This gives the protein CASIRANYGYTF.

V usage is TRBV6-6 and J usage is TRBJ1-5; 8 positions match TRBD1. CDR3 length: 15 residues. The trim removed 0 bases at V and 6 bases at J, leaving 4 bases unmatched. Germline values: CDR1 MNHNY, CDR2 SVGAGI (reference sequence). The CDR3 region is CASSYSQGEGQPQHF. DNA for the CDR3: TGTGCCAGCAGTTACTCACAGGGGGAAGGTCAGCCCCAGCATTTT.

This clone turned up a few times. The rearrangement links TRBV30 to TRBJ1-1; no reliable D call. CDR3 length equals 16 residues. The germline V gene has CDR1 GTSNPN and CDR2 SVGIG (reference sequence). The V and J ends lost 4 bases and 1 base respectively, with 19 bases between them. The CDR3 loop is CAWTSYSSTGNTEAFF. The CDR3 DNA reads as TGTGCCTGGACCTCATACTCCTCAACGGGGAACACTGAAGCTTTCTTT.

The chain joins TRBV27 to TRBJ1-4, with 8 bases lining up with TRBD1. Unmatched junction bases numbered 8, after V lost 7 bases and J lost 1 base. The length of the CDR3 is 16 residues. Germline V gives CDR1 MNHEY, CDR2 SMNVEV (reference sequence). The CDR3 region is CASKFWGQETNEKLFF. The CDR3 DNA sequence: TGTGCCAGCAAATTTTGGGGACAGGAAACTAATGAAAAACTGTTTTTT.

V and J are TRBV11-2 and TRBJ1-1; D remains unclear. The germline V gene encodes CDR1 SGHAT and CDR2 FQNNGV. The CDR3 runs to 12 residues. Trimming removed 1 base from V and 7 bases from J, with 7 bases in between. The CDR3 DNA sequence: TGTGCCAGCAGCTTAGTCCAGGTTGAAGCTTTCTTT. Translated, it gives CASSLVQVEAFF.

This chain connects TRBV28 to TRBJ2-3, with 9 nucleotides matching TRBD2. The V segment lost 6 bases and the J segment 4 bases; nucleotides outside the gene matches: 14. The CDR3 sequence is 17 residues long. The V gene's germline CDR1 is MDHEN and CDR2 SYDVKM. CDR3 DNA sequence: TGTGCCAGCAGGTCCCGGGGCGGGAGGGCCTCCGCAGATACGCAGTATTTT. Protein product: CASRSRGGRASADTQYF. The full variable domain, completed using reference TRBV28 and TRBJ2-3, is DVKVTQSSRYLVKRTGEKVFLECVQDMDHENMFWYRQDPGLGLRLIYFSYDVKMKEKGDIPEGYSVSREKKERFSLILESASTNQTSMYLCASRSRGGRASADTQYFGPGTRLTVL.

The chain uses TRBV21-1 and TRBJ2-2; the tabulated D call, TRBD2, remains unverified against the DNA. TRBV21-1 corresponds to a pseudogene. This CDR3 spans 19 amino acids. For the CDR3, the DNA is TGTGCCAGCAGCAAACCCACTAGCCCCAACCCCGCGAACACCGGGGAGCTGTTTTTT. Amino acid sequence: CASSKPTSPNPANTGELFF.

This chain connects TRBV5-1 to TRBJ2-5; TRBD2 matches at 9 bases. The CDR3 contains 15 residues. Losses at the gene ends were 4 bases for V and 3 bases for J; bases not matched to a gene: 7. Per germline, CDR1 SGHRS and CDR2 YFSETQ. This CDR3 reads CASSNWGLAEETQYF. CDR3 DNA sequence: TGCGCCAGCAGCAATTGGGGACTAGCTGAAGAGACCCAGTACTTC.

The chain carries TRBV5-1 and TRBJ2-5, with 14 positions matching TRBD2. The CDR3 has 17 amino acids. Germline V lookup: CDR1 SGHRS, CDR2 YFSETQ. Germline trimming cut 4 bases from V and 1 base from J; bases unmatched to any gene: 6. The CDR3 protein is CASSTGLAGVIQETQYF. In DNA, the CDR3 is TGCGCCAGCAGCACGGGACTAGCGGGGGTTATCCAAGAGACCCAGTACTTC.

Details on this clone: Mismatch with germline at one junction end may stem from a read error. CDR3 bases: TGCTCCGGAAGTAGCCTCAACCGGGAGCAGTACTTC. Translated: CSGSSLNREQYF. The gene calls are TRBV2 and TRBJ2-7; D remains ambiguous. The CDR3 is 12 amino acids. Germline CDR1 reads SNHLY; CDR2 reads FYNNEI.

Comment on this clone: With a much larger clone just one base away, this may be a read error. The identical CDR3 is also encoded by other nucleotide sequences in the sample. This chain joins TRBV6-1 and TRBJ2-7, with TRBD2 identical over 8 bases. This CDR3 spans 15 amino acids. CDR1 and CDR2 (germline): MNHNS, SASEGT. Written as DNA, the CDR3 is TGTGCCAGTAGTGAAGACACTAGCGGCTCCTACGAGCAGTACTTC. Amino acid sequence: CASSEDTSGSYEQYF.

The chain uses TRBV6-1 and TRBJ2-5; 7 positions agree with TRBD2. Germline V CDR1 and CDR2: MNHNS, SASEGT. The junction had 12 bases not matched to a gene; V was cut back by 1 base and J by 1 base. The CDR3 has 18 amino acids. The CDR3 spells CASSEGIKGTKIQETQYF. The CDR3 region has the DNA TGTGCCAGCAGTGAAGGGATTAAAGGGACTAAAATCCAAGAGACCCAGTACTTC.

The genes are TRBV27 and TRBJ1-5; 8 bases line up with TRBD1. The CDR3 contains 14 residues. Trimming removed 2 bases from V and 4 bases from J; junction bases left unmatched: 1. From germline, CDR1 is MNHEY and CDR2 SMNVEV (reference sequence). The CDR3: CASSLGQGNQPQHF. CDR3 nucleotides: TGTGCCAGCAGTTTAGGACAGGGAAATCAGCCCCAGCATTTT.

This chain uses TRBV18 with TRBJ1-2; TRBD1 aligns across 7 bases. From germline, CDR1 is KGHSH and CDR2 LQKENI. The CDR3 totals 14 residues. The J segment lost 0 bases and the V segment lost 8 bases, leaving 6 bases of the junction unmatched. For the CDR3, the DNA is TGTGCCAGCACGCCGGGACAGACTAACTATGGCTACACCTTC. Protein sequence: CASTPGQTNYGYTF. Looking up the rest from reference TRBV18 and TRBJ1-2 gives the full variable domain: NAGVMQNPRHLVRRRGQEARLRCSPMKGHSHVYWYRQLPEEGLKFMVYLQKENIIDESGMPKERFSAEFPKEGPSILRIQQVVRGDSAAYFCASTPGQTNYGYTFGSGTRLTVV.

V is TRBV2 and J is TRBJ2-1; 8 nucleotides agree with TRBD2. V lost 3 bases, J lost 6 bases, and 7 bases stayed unmatched. CDR3 length equals 15 residues. CDR1 is SNHLY and CDR2 is FYNNEI in the germline V gene. CDR3 residues: CASSERLAGGNEQFF. Written as DNA, the CDR3 is TGTGCCAGCAGTGAGAGGCTAGCGGGCGGCAATGAGCAGTTCTTC.

The chain links TRBV4-3 to TRBJ2-5; 11 bases match TRBD2. After removal of 1 base from V and 0 bases from J, the junction contained 7 bases not matched to a gene. Germline V lookup: CDR1 LGHNA, CDR2 YSLEER. The CDR3 covers 18 residues. The CDR3 reads CASSQVLAGEGNQETQYF. The CDR3 DNA is TGCGCCAGCAGCCAAGTACTAGCGGGAGAGGGGAACCAAGAGACCCAGTACTTC.

This chain connects TRBV7-9 to TRBJ2-1; D unclear. Germline assignment: CDR1 SEHNR and CDR2 FQNEAQ (reference sequence). CDR3 length equals 14 residues. V lost 5 bases to trimming and J lost 6 bases, with 14 bases between them. In DNA, the CDR3 is TGTGCCAGCAGCCTTGAAACGAGCTTCAATGAGCAGTTCTTC. Its protein product is CASSLETSFNEQFF.

The chain has TRBV28 and TRBJ2-5; 8 nucleotides agree with TRBD2. Losses at the gene ends were 2 bases for V and 4 bases for J; bases not matched to a gene: 3. From germline, CDR1 is MDHEN and CDR2 SYDVKM. CDR3 length: 14 residues. DNA of the CDR3: TGTGCCAGCAGTTTAGGGCGGGAGGCAGAGACCCAGTACTTC. Residues: CASSLGREAETQYF.

This CDR3 is CASSLSQGTREQYF. CDR3 sequence (DNA): TGTGCCAGCAGTTTATCGCAGGGTACTCGCGAGCAGTACTTC. V usage is TRBV27 and J usage is TRBJ2-7; D is perhaps TRBD1 (5 bases). Germline V CDR1 and CDR2: MNHEY, SMNVEV (reference sequence). The CDR3 runs 14 residues. V lost 0 bases, J lost 6 bases, and 12 bases lay in between.

The chain joins TRBV13 to TRBJ2-7; TRBD2 agrees at 10 bases. CDR1 is PRHDT, CDR2 FYEKMQ, per germline (reference sequence). This CDR3 is 14 amino acids long. The V and J ends lost 4 bases and 5 bases, in that order; junction bases with no gene match: 5. As DNA, the CDR3 is TGTGCCAGCAGCTCCTTAGCGGGAGGCCACGAGCAGTACTTC. Its translation is CASSSLAGGHEQYF.

The V call is TRBV12-5, the J call TRBJ2-4; TRBD1 matches at 8 bases. The CDR3 has 14 residues. V lost 6 bases to trimming and J lost 7 bases; unmatched junction nucleotides: 8. Looked up from germline, CDR1 is LGHNT and CDR2 is FRNRAP. The CDR3 DNA sequence: TGTGCTAGTGGGCTGACGGGACAGGCGAACATTCAGTACTTC. This sequence encodes CASGLTGQANIQYF.

The rearrangement uses TRBV4-1 and TRBJ1-2, with a possible D match to TRBD1 (5 bases). CDR3 length equals 13 residues. Germline loops: CDR1 MGHRA, CDR2 YSYEKL. V was shortened by 1 base and J by 3 bases, with 6 bases between the two germline ends. Here the CDR3 reads CASSQGQHYGYTF. The CDR3 DNA reads TGCGCCAGCAGCCAAGGACAGCACTATGGCTACACCTTC.

The rearrangement uses TRBV7-2 and TRBJ1-4, with D uncertain. Trimming pared 1 base from V and 0 bases from J, leaving 9 bases between. The V gene's germline CDR1 is SGHTA and CDR2 FQGNSA. This CDR3 contains 16 residues. CDR3 in amino acids: CASSLGSRATNEKLFF. For the CDR3, the DNA is TGTGCCAGCAGCTTAGGGTCCCGGGCAACTAATGAAAAACTGTTTTTT.

The rearrangement uses TRBV30 and TRBJ2-5; 11 positions agree with TRBD1. CDR1 is GTSNPN, CDR2 SVGIG, per germline (reference sequence). This CDR3 comprises 14 residues. V lost 5 bases and J lost 2; bases outside the gene matches: 4. The CDR3, as DNA: TGTGCCTGGGGGACAGGGGGAGCTCAAGAGACCCAGTACTTC. Its protein product is CAWGTGGAQETQYF.

This chain connects TRBV4-1 to TRBJ1-1; a weak D match, TRBD1 (5 bases). V gave up 0 bases and J gave up 3 bases, with 14 bases separating them. Per the germline V gene, CDR1 is MGHRA and CDR2 is YSYEKL. The CDR3 is 16 amino acids. CDR3 protein: CASSQDRGGGDTEAFF. CDR3 nucleotides: TGCGCCAGCAGCCAAGATCGTGGGGGAGGGGACACTGAAGCTTTCTTT.

V and J are TRBV15 and TRBJ2-1, with a possible D match to TRBD2 (6 bases). Trimming took off 0 bases at V and 6 bases at J, with 12 bases between the two ends. This CDR3 contains 15 residues. CDR1 is LNHNV and CDR2 is YYDKDF in the germline V gene (reference sequence). The CDR3 region has the DNA TGTGCCACCAGCAGAGAAACACTAGCCGGCAATGAGCAGTTCTTC. The encoded protein is CATSRETLAGNEQFF.

The chain links TRBV7-2 to TRBJ1-2, with a tentative D call TRBD1 (5 bases). There are 13 residues in the CDR3. The V end lost 4 bases, the J end lost 4 bases, and 10 bases lay between the germline ends. Germline-derived CDR1 and CDR2 are SGHTA and FQGNSA. CDR3 sequence reads: CASSSREGYGYTF. The CDR3 DNA reads as TGTGCCAGCAGCTCCAGGGAAGGCTATGGCTACACCTTC. The whole variable domain, filled in from reference TRBV7-2 and TRBJ1-2, reads GAGVSQSPSNKVTEKGKDVELRCDPISGHTALYWYRQSLGQGLEFLIYFQGNSAPDKSGLPSDRFSAERTGGSVSTLTIQRTQQEDSAVYLCASSSREGYGYTFGSGTRLTVV.